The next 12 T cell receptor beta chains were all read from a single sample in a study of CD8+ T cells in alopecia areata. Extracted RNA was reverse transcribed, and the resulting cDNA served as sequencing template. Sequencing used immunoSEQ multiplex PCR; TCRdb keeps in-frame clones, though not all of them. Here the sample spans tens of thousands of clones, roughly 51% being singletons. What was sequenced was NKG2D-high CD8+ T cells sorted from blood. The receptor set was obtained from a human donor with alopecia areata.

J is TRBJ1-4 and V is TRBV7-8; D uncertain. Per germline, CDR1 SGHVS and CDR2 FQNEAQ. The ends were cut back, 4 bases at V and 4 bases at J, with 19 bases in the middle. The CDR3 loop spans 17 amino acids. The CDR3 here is CASSSHPDAAGNEKLFF. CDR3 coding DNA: TGTGCCAGCAGCTCGCACCCAGACGCAGCTGGTAATGAAAAACTGTTTTTT. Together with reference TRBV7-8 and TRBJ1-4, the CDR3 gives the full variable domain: GAGVSQSPRYKVAKRGQDVALRCDPISGHVSLFWYQQALGQGPEFLTYFQNEAQLDKSGLPSDRFFAERPEGSVSTLKIQRTQQEDSAVYLCASSSHPDAAGNEKLFFGSGTQLSVL.

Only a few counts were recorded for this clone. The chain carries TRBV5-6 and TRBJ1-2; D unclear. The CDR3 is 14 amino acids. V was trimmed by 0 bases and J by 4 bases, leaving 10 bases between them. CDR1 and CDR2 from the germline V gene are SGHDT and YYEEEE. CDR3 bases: TGTGCCAGCAGCTTGGGCGACATCGCCTATGGCTACACCTTC. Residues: CASSLGDIAYGYTF.

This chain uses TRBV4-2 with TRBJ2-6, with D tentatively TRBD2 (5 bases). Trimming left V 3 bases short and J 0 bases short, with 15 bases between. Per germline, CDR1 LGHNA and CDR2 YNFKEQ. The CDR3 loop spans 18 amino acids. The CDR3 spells CASSQFGRASSGANVLTF. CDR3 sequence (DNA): TGTGCCAGCAGCCAGTTCGGGCGGGCCAGCTCTGGGGCCAACGTCCTGACTTTC.

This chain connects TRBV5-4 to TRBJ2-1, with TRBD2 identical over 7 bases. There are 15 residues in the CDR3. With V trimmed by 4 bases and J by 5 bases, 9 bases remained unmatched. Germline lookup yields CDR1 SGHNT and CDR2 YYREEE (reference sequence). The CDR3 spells CASSVTGTTHNEQFF. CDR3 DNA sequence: TGTGCCAGCAGCGTGACCGGGACTACTCACAATGAGCAGTTCTTC. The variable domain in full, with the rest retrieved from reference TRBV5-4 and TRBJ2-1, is ETGVTQSPTHLIKTRGQQVTLRCSSQSGHNTVSWYQQALGQGPQFIFQYYREEENGRGNFPPRFSGLQFPNYSSELNVNALELDDSALYLCASSVTGTTHNEQFFGPGTRLTVL.

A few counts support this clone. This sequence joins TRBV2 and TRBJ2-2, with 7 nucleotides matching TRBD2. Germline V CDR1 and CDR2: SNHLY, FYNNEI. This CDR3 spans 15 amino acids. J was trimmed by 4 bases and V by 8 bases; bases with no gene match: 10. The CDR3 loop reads CASDGTKATTGELFF. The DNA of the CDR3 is TGTGCCAGCGACGGGACTAAAGCGACCACCGGGGAGCTGTTTTTT.

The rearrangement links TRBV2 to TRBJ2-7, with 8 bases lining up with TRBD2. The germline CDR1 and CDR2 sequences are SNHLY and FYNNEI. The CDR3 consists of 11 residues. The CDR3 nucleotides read TGTGCCAGCCAGGGAGGACTAGCAGTTGGGGTC. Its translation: CASQGGLAVGV.

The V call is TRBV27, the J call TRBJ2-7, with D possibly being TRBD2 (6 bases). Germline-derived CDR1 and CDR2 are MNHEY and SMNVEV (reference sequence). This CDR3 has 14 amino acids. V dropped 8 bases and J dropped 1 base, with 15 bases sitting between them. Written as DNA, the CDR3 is TGTGCCAGCGGTTACCGGGACTTATCCTACGAGCAGTACTTC. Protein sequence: CASGYRDLSYEQYF.

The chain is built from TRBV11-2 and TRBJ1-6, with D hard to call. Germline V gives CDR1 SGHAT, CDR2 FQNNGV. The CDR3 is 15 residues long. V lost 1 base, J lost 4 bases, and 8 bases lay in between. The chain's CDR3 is CASSLVAGYNSPLHF. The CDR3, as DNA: TGTGCCAGCAGCTTAGTCGCCGGTTATAATTCACCCCTCCACTTT.

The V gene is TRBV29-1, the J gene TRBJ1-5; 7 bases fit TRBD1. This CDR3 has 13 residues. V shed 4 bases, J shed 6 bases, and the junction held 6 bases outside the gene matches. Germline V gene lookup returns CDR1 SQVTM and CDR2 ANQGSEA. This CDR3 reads CSVATGSGQPQHF. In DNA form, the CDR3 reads TGCAGCGTTGCGACAGGGTCGGGTCAGCCCCAGCATTTT.

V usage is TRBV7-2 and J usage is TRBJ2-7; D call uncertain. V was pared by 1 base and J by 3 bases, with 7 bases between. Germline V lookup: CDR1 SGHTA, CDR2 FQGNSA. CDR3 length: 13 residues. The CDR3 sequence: CASSLGAGYEQYF. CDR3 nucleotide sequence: TGTGCCAGCAGCTTAGGGGCAGGCTACGAGCAGTACTTC.

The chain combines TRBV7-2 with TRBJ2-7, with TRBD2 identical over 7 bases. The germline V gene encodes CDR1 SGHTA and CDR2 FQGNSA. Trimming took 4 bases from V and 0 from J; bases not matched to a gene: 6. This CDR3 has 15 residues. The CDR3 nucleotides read TGTGCCAGCAGCTCTAGCGGCCCCCGCTCCTACGAGCAGTACTTC. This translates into CASSSSGPRSYEQYF. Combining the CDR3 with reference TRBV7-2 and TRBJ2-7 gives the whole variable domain GAGVSQSPSNKVTEKGKDVELRCDPISGHTALYWYRQSLGQGLEFLIYFQGNSAPDKSGLPSDRFSAERTGGSVSTLTIQRTQQEDSAVYLCASSSSGPRSYEQYFGPGTRLTVT.

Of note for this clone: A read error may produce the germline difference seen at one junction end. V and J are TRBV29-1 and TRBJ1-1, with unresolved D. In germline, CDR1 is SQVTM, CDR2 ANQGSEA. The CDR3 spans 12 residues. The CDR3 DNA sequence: TGCAGCGTCGAAGGCGGTGCGGGTGAGGCTTTCTTT. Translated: CSVEGGAGEAFF.